What follows is one T cell receptor beta chain and its context. Its antigen remains unidentified. CDR1 SGHTA and CDR2 FQGTGA come from the germline V gene. The CDR3 has 15 residues. Trimming removed 2 bases at V and 8 bases at J, with 18 bases between. The data were obtained in a study of T cells in localized non-small cell lung cancer. Findings and limits, study-wide: In uninvolved adjacent lung, T cell clonality reached its highest value, exceeding tumor.

Libraries were prepared by immunoSEQ multiplex PCR; TCRdb keeps only in-frame clonotypes and omits some of them. The sample includes some 27,000 clones, roughly 90% of them seen just once. J is TRBJ1-2 and V is TRBV7-3, with a possible D match to TRBD1 (5 bases). Sequencing was performed on peripheral blood, taken before any cancer treatment. This clonotype originated in a woman aged 18-49 years with stage I lung adenocarcinoma. CDR3 sequence reads: CASSLEPAGTVGYTF. The CDR3 DNA sequence: TGTGCCAGCAGCTTAGAGCCGGCCGGGACGGTGGGCTACACCTTC.